Below are 2 T cell receptor beta chains sequenced from a single sample in a study of T-cell reconstitution after alpha-beta-depleted transplantation in children. Unique molecular identifiers were built into the TCRbeta library. TCRdb independently ran MiXCR on the PCR reads; one entry per CDR3 protein. Among about 540,000 distinct CDR3 sequences listed, around 18% were seen once. The sample here was PBMCs from the stem cell graft donor, taken from the stem cell graft. The origin of the receptors is a human donor who donated a stem cell graft to a child with acute lymphoblastic leukemia.

This chain uses TRBV11-2 with TRBJ2-3; tentatively, D is TRBD1 (5 bases). The CDR3 spans 13 residues. Germline assignment: CDR1 SGHAT and CDR2 FQNNGV. V was cut by 6 bases and J by 5 bases, with 12 bases left in between. The CDR3 DNA sequence: TGTGCCAGCAGTCCGCAAGACAGAGATACGCAGTATTTT. It translates to CASSPQDRDTQYF.

The J gene is TRBJ1-1, the V gene TRBV15; D is ambiguous. The CDR3 has 12 residues. Trimming cost V 6 bases and J 0 bases, with 5 bases left between them. Germline lookup yields CDR1 LNHNV and CDR2 YYDKDF (reference sequence). In DNA form, the CDR3 reads TGTGCCACCAGAACCATGAACACTGAAGCTTTCTTT. Encoded protein: CATRTMNTEAFF.